This T cell receptor beta chain was captured by sequencing in a study of Ad26.COV2.S vaccination and SARS-CoV-2 variants. About the study: The donor was enrolled in the Ad26.COV2.S arm of the COV1001 trial.

Sample treatment: some 20 received Ad26.COV2.S at low or high dose, single or two shots; roughly five received placebo; per-sample allocation not given. Sampling was done on day 63 after the first vaccine or placebo injection. Based in Boston, the donor was an adult of 18-55 years. V lost 1 base and J lost 1, with 8 bases in between. The germline V gene encodes CDR1 LGHNA and CDR2 YSLEER. This CDR3 region has 15 residues. Produced via immunoSEQ multiplex PCR; TCRdb's table is partial and in-frame only. The sample lists more than 400,000 clones; 92% were seen once. This clone was detected once. The chain is built from TRBV4-3 and TRBJ1-3, with D unresolved. This receptor was identified in a person aged 18-60 years who received the Ad26.COV2.S COVID-19 vaccine or a placebo. The material sequenced was peripheral blood, taken in a trial of Ad26.COV2.S vaccine versus placebo. The CDR3 DNA is TGCGCCAGCAGCCAAGGAACGGTGTCTGGAAACACCATATATTTT. It encodes CASSQGTVSGNTIYF.